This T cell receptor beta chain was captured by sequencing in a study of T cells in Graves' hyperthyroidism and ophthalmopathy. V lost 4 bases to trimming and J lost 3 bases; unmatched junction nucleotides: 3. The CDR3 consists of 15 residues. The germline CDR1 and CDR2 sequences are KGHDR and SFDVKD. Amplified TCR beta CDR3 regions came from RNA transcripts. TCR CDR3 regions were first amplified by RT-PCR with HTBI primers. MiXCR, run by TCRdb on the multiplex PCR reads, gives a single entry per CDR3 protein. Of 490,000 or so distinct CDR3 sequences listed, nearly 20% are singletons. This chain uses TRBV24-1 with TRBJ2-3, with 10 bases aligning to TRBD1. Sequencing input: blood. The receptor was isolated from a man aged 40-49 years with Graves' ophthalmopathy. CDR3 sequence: CATSDRDRGTDTQYF. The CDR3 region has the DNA TGTGCCACCAGTGACCGGGACAGGGGAACAGATACGCAGTATTTT.